A selection of T cell receptor beta chains follows, all from one sample in a study of shared clonotypes between healthy human individuals. Generated by immunoSEQ multiplex PCR, the TCRdb table keeps only in-frame clones and is missing some. The profile covers about 1.5 million clones, with more than 95% appearing a single time and roughly 1.2% taken by the ten largest. The sequenced material came from naive CD4+ T cells sorted from blood. The receptor set was obtained from a man between 25 and 39 years old in good health. Each CDR3 is given with its conserved first and last residue. The D gene is left open where the match is weak. Clone size is not always given. Where it is, it says once, few, many or a class for expanded clones.

size,V,D,J,DNA,CDR3
.,TRBV29-1,.,TRBJ1-2,TGCAGCGTTGACGGCTATGGCTACACCTTC,CSVDGYGYTF
.,TRBV18,TRBD2,TRBJ2-4,TGTGCCAGCTCACCTACCGGGTTTAGCGGGATTGGGGCCAAAAACATTCAGTACTTC,CASSPTGFSGIGAKNIQYF
once,TRBV5-1,.,TRBJ2-7,TGCGCCAGCAGCTTGGTCGGCGGGGCCGACGATTGGTACGAGCAGTACTTC,CASSLVGGADDWYEQYF
.,TRBV18,TRBD2,TRBJ2-3,TGTGCCAGCTCACCACCAGGACTAGCAGGTGATACGCAGTATTTT,CASSPPGLAGDTQYF
.,TRBV5-6,TRBD1,TRBJ2-5,TGTGCCAGCAGCTTGGGACAGGGCCTTGAGACCCAGTACTTC,CASSLGQGLETQYF
.,TRBV18,.,TRBJ1-4,TGTGCCAGCTCACCACCGAGGCAACGGCATACCTCAACAACTAATGAAAAACTGTTTTTT,CASSPPRQRHTSTTNEKLFF
.,TRBV19,.,TRBJ1-1,TGTGCCAGTAGTATTGGGGCCAGCACTGAAGCTTTCTTT,CASSIGASTEAFF
.,TRBV28,.,TRBJ2-1,TGTGCCAGCATTTTGACTAGCTCCTACAATGAGCAGTTCTTC,CASILTSSYNEQFF
.,TRBV10-2,.,TRBJ1-1,TGCGCCAGCAGTGACGGGTACTACACTGAAGCTTTCTTT,CASSDGYYTEAFF
.,TRBV4-1,TRBD2,TRBJ2-5,TGCGCCAGCAGCCAAGATCTAGCGGGAGGAGGGGAGACCCAGTACTTC,CASSQDLAGGGETQYF